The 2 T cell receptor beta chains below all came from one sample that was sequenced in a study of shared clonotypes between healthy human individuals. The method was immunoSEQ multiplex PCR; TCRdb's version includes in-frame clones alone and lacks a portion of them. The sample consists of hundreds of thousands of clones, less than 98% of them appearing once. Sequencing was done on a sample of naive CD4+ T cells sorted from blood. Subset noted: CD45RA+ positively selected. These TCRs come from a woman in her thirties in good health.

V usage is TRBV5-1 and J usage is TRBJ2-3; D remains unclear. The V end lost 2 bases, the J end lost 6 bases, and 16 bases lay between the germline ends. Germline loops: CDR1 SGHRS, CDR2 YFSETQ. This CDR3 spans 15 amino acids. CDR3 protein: CASSFGGRDLDTQYF. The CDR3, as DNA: TGCGCCAGCAGCTTTGGCGGCAGAGATCTTGATACGCAGTATTTT.

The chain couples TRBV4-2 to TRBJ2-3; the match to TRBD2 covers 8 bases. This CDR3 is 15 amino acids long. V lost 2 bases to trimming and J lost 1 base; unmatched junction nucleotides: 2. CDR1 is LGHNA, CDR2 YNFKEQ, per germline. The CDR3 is CASSQQTSGTDTQYF. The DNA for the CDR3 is TGTGCCAGCAGCCAACAGACTAGCGGCACAGATACGCAGTATTTT.